This T cell receptor beta chain was identified in a study of blood T cell repertoires in COVID-19. Original analysis: Amplification with reference gene primers provided the estimates of nucleated cell counts. Using immunoSEQ multiplex PCR, the repertoire was profiled, and TCRdb retains in-frame clones only, with some absent. For V, J and clone size, that table is used; D and trimming come from the DNA. The data contain approximately 240,000 clones, 80% to 90% of them singletons. The CDR3 extends over 18 amino acids. V lost 0 bases and J 2 bases, leaving 19 bases between the germline ends. From germline, CDR1 is LGHDT and CDR2 YNNKEL (reference sequence).

Sequences were obtained from peripheral blood. This clonotype was obtained from a woman aged 40 to 55 who had recovered from COVID-19. V usage is TRBV3-1 (or the pseudogene TRBV3-2) and J usage is TRBJ2-5, with D possibly TRBD1 on 6 matching bases. This CDR3 reads CASSQELAAGAIQETQYF. CDR3 coding DNA: TGTGCCAGCAGCCAAGAACTCGCGGCAGGGGCCATACAAGAGACCCAGTACTTC.